This T cell receptor beta chain was identified in a study of cytomegalovirus exposure and HLA in healthy donors. Per germline, CDR1 SGHNT and CDR2 YYREEE (reference sequence). Trimming removed 4 bases at V and 10 bases at J, with 15 bases between. CDR3 length equals 13 residues. 60 Vbeta and 13 Jbeta primers were used in PCR. The method was immunoSEQ multiplex PCR; TCRdb's version includes in-frame clones alone and lacks a portion of them. This sample has about 220,000 clones, with more than 65% found just once. Only one count was recorded for this clone. The rearrangement uses TRBV5-4 and TRBJ2-1; possible D gene TRBD1, 8 bases. This TCR was recovered from a woman aged 25 to 45 in good health and CMV-seronegative. Specimen: PBMCs. For the CDR3, the DNA is TGTGCCAGCAGCATTACAGGGGGAGGGGAGCAGTTCTTC. This gives the protein CASSITGGGEQFF.